The 2 T cell receptor beta chains presented below share a single source sample, sequenced in a study of response to subunit inactivated influenza vaccine. Using its own MiXCR run on the RT-PCR reads, TCRdb lists one record per CDR3 protein. The sample lists about 180,000 distinct CDR3 sequences, nearly 9.5% occurring once. The sample was non-naive T cells sorted from PBMCs, taken on the day of vaccination. The receptors were gathered from a man between 45 and 60 years old who received an inactivated influenza vaccine.

This clonotype was found many times. The rearrangement links TRBV20-1 to TRBJ1-5; D is unresolved. The V and J ends lost 1 base and 7 bases respectively, with 8 bases between them. The CDR3 runs to 12 residues. From germline, CDR1 is DFQATT and CDR2 SNEGSKA (reference sequence). DNA for the CDR3: TGCAGTGCTAGAGGAGGTAGGCAGCCCCAGCATTTT. Amino acids: CSARGGRQPQHF.

The DNA of the CDR3 is TGCAGTGCTTCCCGGACTAGCGGGAGGGGGGGCACAGATACGCAGTATTTT. Encoded protein: CSASRTSGRGGTDTQYF. This chain links TRBV20-1 with TRBJ2-3; 15 positions agree with TRBD2. J lost 1 base, V lost 5 bases, and 7 bases had no gene match. Germline loops: CDR1 DFQATT, CDR2 SNEGSKA (reference sequence). There are 17 residues in the CDR3.